This TCR beta chain is from a study of control samples from healthy donors and cancer patients. The germline V and J ends were trimmed by 3 bases and 1 base, with 15 bases remaining between them. The CDR3 runs 16 residues. The germline V gene has CDR1 LNHDA and CDR2 SQIVND (reference sequence). Assay used: immunoSEQ multiplex PCR; TCRdb lists only in-frame clones, some missing. The data contain 45,000 to 60,000 clones, just over 90% of them singletons. The rearrangement links TRBV19 to TRBJ1-1; perhaps TRBD1 as D (5 bases). The receptor's source is a man between 25 and 39 years old with colorectal cancer. The sequencing input was PBMCs. CDR3 coding DNA: TGTGCCAGTAGTATTTGGCGGCCGGGGACGAACACTGAAGCTTTCTTT. Residues: CASSIWRPGTNTEAFF.